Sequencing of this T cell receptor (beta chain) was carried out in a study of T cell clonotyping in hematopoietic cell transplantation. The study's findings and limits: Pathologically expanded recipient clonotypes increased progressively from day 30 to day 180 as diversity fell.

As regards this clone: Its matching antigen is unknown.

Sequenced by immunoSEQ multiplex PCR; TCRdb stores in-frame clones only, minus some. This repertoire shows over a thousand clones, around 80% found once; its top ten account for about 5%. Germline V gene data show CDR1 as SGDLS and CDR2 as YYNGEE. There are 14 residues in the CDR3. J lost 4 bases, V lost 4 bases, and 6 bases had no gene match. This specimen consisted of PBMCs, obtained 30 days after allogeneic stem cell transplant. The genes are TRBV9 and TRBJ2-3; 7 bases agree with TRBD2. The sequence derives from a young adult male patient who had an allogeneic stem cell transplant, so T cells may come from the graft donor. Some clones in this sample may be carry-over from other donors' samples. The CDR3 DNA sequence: TGTGCCAGCAGCCTTATGACTAGCTCAGATACGCAGTATTTT. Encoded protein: CASSLMTSSDTQYF.